This entry lists 15 T cell receptor beta chains sequenced from one sample in a study of blood T cells in healthy people across ages. The authors ran a second PCR of about 7 to 11 cycles using a sample-barcoded 5' primer and a J-beta primer mix. MiXCR was run by TCRdb on the 5' RACE reads, yielding one entry per CDR3 protein. The repertoire includes hundreds of thousands of distinct CDR3 sequences, 56% of them detected once, and about a quarter sits in the top ten. Sample: blood. Receptors were obtained from a man in his forties or fifties in good health.

This clonotype was found a few times. At one end, the junction sequence differs from germline, possibly due to a read error. The chain combines TRBV28 with TRBJ2-5; maybe TRBD2 (6 bases). Germline-derived CDR1 and CDR2 are MDHEN and SYDVKM. This CDR3 contains 17 residues. Here the CDR3 DNA reads TGCGCGGTCCCAGCGGGTCCACACCGCGGGAAACAAGAGACCCAGTACTTC. Protein: CAVPAGPHRGKQETQYF.

The CDR3 reads CSAYRPPSGYTF. DNA for the CDR3: TGCAGCGCTTACAGGCCTCCCAGTGGCTACACCTTC. The chain has TRBV29-1 and TRBJ1-2; D may be TRBD1 (5 bases). The CDR3 has 12 amino acids. The germline gives CDR1 SQVTM, CDR2 ANQGSEA. Deletions cut 7 bases from V and 7 bases from J, with 16 bases between.

V usage is TRBV28 and J usage is TRBJ2-3; the match to TRBD1 covers 8 bases. The CDR3 spans 18 residues. The junction had 18 bases not matched to a gene; V was cut back by 5 bases and J by 5 bases. Per germline, CDR1 MDHEN and CDR2 SYDVKM. CDR3 sequence: CASSGGQGLPHGRDTQYF. CDR3 coding DNA: TGTGCCAGCAGTGGAGGACAGGGTCTACCCCATGGGAGAGATACGCAGTATTTT. The variable domain in full, with the rest retrieved from reference TRBV28 and TRBJ2-3, is DVKVTQSSRYLVKRTGEKVFLECVQDMDHENMFWYRQDPGLGLRLIYFSYDVKMKEKGDIPEGYSVSREKKERFSLILESASTNQTSMYLCASSGGQGLPHGRDTQYFGPGTRLTVL.

This clonotype appeared a few times. The rearrangement links TRBV5-1 to TRBJ1-1; D perhaps matches TRBD1 (6 bases). Trimming left V 5 bases short and J 1 base short, with 12 bases between. This CDR3 spans 14 amino acids. Germline CDR1 reads SGHRS; CDR2 reads YFSETQ. The CDR3 region is CASRELTGNTEAFF. CDR3 nucleotides: TGCGCCAGCAGAGAACTGACAGGGAACACTGAAGCTTTCTTT.

This clonotype has only a few counts. The rearrangement joins TRBV6-1 to TRBJ2-7; TRBD1 agrees at 7 bases. Looked up from germline, CDR1 is MNHNS and CDR2 is SASEGT. CDR3 size: 15 residues. Unmatched junction bases numbered 13, after V lost 9 bases and J lost 2 bases. CDR3 protein: CASQANRGIPYEQYF. The CDR3 DNA is TGTGCCAGTCAAGCCAACAGGGGAATCCCCTACGAGCAGTACTTC.

The chain is built from TRBV6-6 and TRBJ2-1, with 9 bases fitting TRBD2. The CDR3 consists of 16 residues. Losses at the gene ends were 5 bases for V and 0 bases for J; bases not matched to a gene: 5. Germline CDR1 reads MNHNY; CDR2 reads SVGAGI (reference sequence). CDR3 DNA sequence: TGTGCCAGCAGTAGAGGCGGGGGGGTCTCCTACAATGAGCAGTTCTTC. This translates into CASSRGGGVSYNEQFF.

The chain uses TRBV28 and TRBJ2-6; D gene unclear. V lost 6 bases and J lost 2, with 8 bases in between. CDR1 is MDHEN, CDR2 SYDVKM, per germline. There are 14 residues in the CDR3. This CDR3 is CASSQPPGANVLTF. CDR3 DNA: TGTGCCAGCAGCCAGCCTCCTGGGGCCAACGTCCTGACTTTC.

The rearrangement uses TRBV7-9 and TRBJ2-2; 12 bases map to TRBD2. Germline assignment: CDR1 SEHNR and CDR2 FQNEAQ (reference sequence). The CDR3 sequence is 19 residues long. Germline trimming cut 3 bases from V and 0 bases from J; bases unmatched to any gene: 8. CDR3 DNA: TGTGCCAGCAGCTTCCCTGATGGACTAGCGGGACCGAACACCGGGGAGCTGTTTTTT. Translation: CASSFPDGLAGPNTGELFF.

The chain carries TRBV4-1 and TRBJ2-7; D remains unclear. The CDR3 totals 11 residues. V lost 1 base and J lost 6, with 4 bases in between. Germline V gene lookup returns CDR1 MGHRA and CDR2 YSYEKL. DNA of the CDR3: TGCGCCAGCAGCCAAGGTATCGAGCAGTACTTC. Its protein is CASSQGIEQYF.

This clonotype has just a few counts. The chain recombines TRBV24-1 with TRBJ2-3; either TRBD1 or TRBD2 may supply D (6 bases each). Germline CDR1 is KGHDR and CDR2 is SFDVKD. The CDR3 runs 14 residues. V lost 9 bases, J lost 2 bases, and 14 bases lay in between. This CDR3 reads CATAGEEATDTQYF. For the CDR3, the DNA is TGTGCCACCGCAGGGGAGGAGGCCACAGATACGCAGTATTTT.

The chain recombines TRBV4-2 with TRBJ1-2; D unresolved. Germline V gene lookup returns CDR1 LGHNA and CDR2 YNFKEQ. Trimming removed 5 bases from V and 0 bases from J, with 10 bases in between. The CDR3 consists of 14 residues. The CDR3 DNA is TGTGCCAGCAGCTTCAGAATCGCTAACTATGGCTACACCTTC. Protein: CASSFRIANYGYTF.

The chain joins TRBV29-1 to TRBJ1-2, with 11 nucleotides matching TRBD1. The germline V gene has CDR1 SQVTM and CDR2 ANQGSEA. This CDR3 spans 14 amino acids. Trimming removed 4 bases from V and 2 bases from J; junction bases left unmatched: 3. In DNA form, the CDR3 reads TGCAGCGTTGGAGGACAGGGGGCAAACTATGGCTACACCTTC. Amino acid sequence: CSVGGQGANYGYTF.

The chain uses TRBV27 and TRBJ2-1; 10 bases agree with TRBD2. The DNA end lines up better with TRBJ2-7; the J call may be wrong. The CDR3 spans 17 residues. Germline V gene sequence: CDR1 MNHEY, CDR2 SMNVEV (reference sequence). The DNA for the CDR3 is TGTGCCAGCAGTTGGTGGTCTAGCGGGAGCTCCTACAATGAGCAGTACTTC. Encoded protein: CASSWWSSGSSYNEQYF.

The CDR3 protein is CASSSLRHRNEQFF. The CDR3 coding sequence is TGTGCCAGCAGCTCTCTTAGACACAGAAATGAGCAGTTCTTC. This rearrangement joins TRBV7-9 to TRBJ2-1; D call uncertain. Germline V gives CDR1 SEHNR, CDR2 FQNEAQ (reference sequence). V was clipped by 4 bases and J by 7 bases, with 14 bases between them. This CDR3 is 14 amino acids long.

The CDR3 is CATILEDRNNSPLHF. CDR3 coding DNA: TGTGCCACTATTCTAGAGGACAGGAATAATTCACCCCTCCACTTT. The V call is TRBV28, the J call TRBJ1-6, with TRBD1 matching 7 bases. The CDR3 spans 15 residues. V lost 10 bases and J lost 5; bases outside the gene matches: 11. Germline loops: CDR1 MDHEN, CDR2 SYDVKM.